This T cell receptor (beta chain) was identified during a study of somatic mutations in cytotoxic T cells in rheumatoid arthritis. Deletions cut 3 bases from V and 0 bases from J, with 15 bases between. This CDR3 is 17 amino acids long. Germline loops: CDR1 SGHRS, CDR2 YFSETQ. TCRdb's copy holds only in-frame clones and misses some; the assay was immunoSEQ multiplex PCR. The repertoire consists of about 17,000 clones, with about 80% occurring once and the leading ten covering under 5.5%. The origin of this receptor is an adult with rheumatoid arthritis. This sequence joins TRBV5-1 and TRBJ2-2; possibly TRBD2 for D (7 bases). The sample was CD8+ T cells sorted from blood. CDR3 DNA: TGCGCCAGCAGCTCGGGGGGATGGACAGCGAACACCGGGGAGCTGTTTTTT. This gives the protein CASSSGGWTANTGELFF.